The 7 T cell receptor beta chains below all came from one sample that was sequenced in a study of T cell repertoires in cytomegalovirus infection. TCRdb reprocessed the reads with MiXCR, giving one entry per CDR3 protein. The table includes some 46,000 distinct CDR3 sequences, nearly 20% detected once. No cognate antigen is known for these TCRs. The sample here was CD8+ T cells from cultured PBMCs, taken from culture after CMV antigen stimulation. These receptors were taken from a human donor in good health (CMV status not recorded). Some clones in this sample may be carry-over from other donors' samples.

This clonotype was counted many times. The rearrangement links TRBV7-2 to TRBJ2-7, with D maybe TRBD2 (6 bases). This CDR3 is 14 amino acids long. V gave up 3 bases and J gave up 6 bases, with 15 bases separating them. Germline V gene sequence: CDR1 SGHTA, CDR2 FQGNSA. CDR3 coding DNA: TGTGCCAGCAGCTTGAACGGGAGCCCCCTCGAGCAGTACTTC. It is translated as CASSLNGSPLEQYF.

The CDR3 coding sequence is TGTGCCAGCAGTTTTAGCGGGAGGTCTAACACCGGGGAGCTGTTTTTT. This codes for CASSFSGRSNTGELFF. V gene TRBV12-3 or TRBV12-4 combines with J gene TRBJ2-2; 10 nucleotides align to TRBD2. J gave up 2 bases and V 3 bases, and 3 bases lay outside the gene matches. The CDR3 runs to 16 residues.

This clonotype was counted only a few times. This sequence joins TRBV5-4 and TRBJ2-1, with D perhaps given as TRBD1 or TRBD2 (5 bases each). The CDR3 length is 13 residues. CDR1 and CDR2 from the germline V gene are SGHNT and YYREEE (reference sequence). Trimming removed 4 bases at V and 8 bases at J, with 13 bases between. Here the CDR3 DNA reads TGTGCCAGCAGCCCGGGGCTGAGGGATGAGCAGTTCTTC. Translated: CASSPGLRDEQFF.

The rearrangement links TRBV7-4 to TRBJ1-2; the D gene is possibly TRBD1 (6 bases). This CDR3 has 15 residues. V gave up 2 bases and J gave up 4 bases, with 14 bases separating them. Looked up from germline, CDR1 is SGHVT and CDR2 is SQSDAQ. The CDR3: CASSLSAGETYGYTF. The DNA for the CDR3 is TGTGCCAGCAGCTTAAGCGCAGGGGAAACCTATGGCTACACCTTC.

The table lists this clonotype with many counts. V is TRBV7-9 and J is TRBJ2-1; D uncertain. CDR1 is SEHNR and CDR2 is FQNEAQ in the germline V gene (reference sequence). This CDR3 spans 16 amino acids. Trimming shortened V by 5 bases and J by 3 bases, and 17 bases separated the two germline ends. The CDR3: CASSPTDGVGYNEQFF. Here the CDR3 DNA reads TGTGCCAGCAGCCCAACCGACGGAGTAGGCTACAATGAGCAGTTCTTC.

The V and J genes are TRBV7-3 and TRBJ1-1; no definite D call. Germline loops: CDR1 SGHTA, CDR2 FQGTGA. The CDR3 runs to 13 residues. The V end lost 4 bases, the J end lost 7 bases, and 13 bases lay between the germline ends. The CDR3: CASSSYPGNEAFF. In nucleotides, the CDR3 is TGTGCCAGCAGCTCCTACCCCGGGAATGAAGCTTTCTTT.

The CDR3 bases are TGTGCCAGTAGTTCCAGCTATTTCTCTGGAAACACCATATATTTT. Translated: CASSSSYFSGNTIYF. This sequence joins TRBV19 and TRBJ1-3, with D unresolved. Trimming took 5 bases from V and 0 from J, leaving 11 bases between them. The CDR3 has 15 amino acids. CDR1 LNHDA and CDR2 SQIVND come from the germline V gene (reference sequence). The full variable domain, with the rest looked up from reference TRBV19 and TRBJ1-3, is DGGITQSPKYLFRKEGQNVTLSCEQNLNHDAMYWYRQDPGQGLRLIYYSQIVNDFQKGDIAEGYSVSREKKESFPLTVTSAQKNPTAFYLCASSSSYFSGNTIYFGEGSWLTVV.